Shown below are 25 T cell receptor beta chains from a single sample sequenced in a study of T-cell reconstitution after alpha-beta-depleted transplantation in children. It was with unique molecular identifiers that the TCRbeta library was prepared. TCRdb recomputed calls from the PCR reads with MiXCR, one row per CDR3 protein. In the table there are about 640,000 distinct CDR3 sequences, roughly 15% of which are singletons. The sequences come from PBMCs from the stem cell graft donor, collected from the stem cell graft. All receptors derive from a human donor who donated a stem cell graft to a child with acute myeloid leukemia.

The sample holds many counts of this clonotype. The CDR3 reads CASSPPDRLNTEAFF. DNA of the CDR3: TGCGCCAGCAGCCCGCCGGACAGGTTGAACACTGAAGCTTTCTTT. The rearrangement links TRBV5-1 to TRBJ1-1; the match to TRBD1 covers 7 bases. The CDR3 length is 15 residues. In germline, CDR1 is SGHRS, CDR2 YFSETQ. The junction had 6 bases not matched to a gene; V was cut back by 4 bases and J by 0 bases.

This clonotype came up many times. The chain couples TRBV12-3 or TRBV12-4 to TRBJ1-3; D uncertain. Trimming removed 5 bases at V and 2 bases at J, with 10 bases between. CDR3 size: 14 residues. Here the CDR3 reads CASSPRRTGNTIYF. CDR3 DNA: TGTGCCAGCAGTCCCCGCCGCACTGGAAACACCATATATTTT.

The V call is TRBV25-1, the J call TRBJ1-6; possible D gene TRBD1, 5 bases. Between the trimmed V and J ends, which lost 4 bases and 7 bases, there was a span of 8 bases. The germline CDR1 and CDR2 sequences are MGHDK and SYGVNS. The CDR3 contains 13 residues. The CDR3 region is CASSGRQNSPLHF. The CDR3 bases are TGTGCCAGCAGTGGACGACAGAATTCACCCCTCCACTTT.

The chain couples TRBV20-1 to TRBJ1-5, with TRBD1 as a possible D gene (5 bases). Germline V gives CDR1 DFQATT, CDR2 SNEGSKA (reference sequence). This CDR3 region has 14 residues. The V end was cut by 5 bases, the J end by 0 bases, with 11 bases between. CDR3 region: CSAVDNHSNQPQHF. The CDR3, as DNA: TGCAGTGCTGTGGACAACCATAGCAATCAGCCCCAGCATTTT.

The gene calls are TRBV20-1 and TRBJ2-2; 10 bases are a match to TRBD1. The J segment lost 11 bases and the V segment lost 4 bases, leaving 22 bases of the junction unmatched. The CDR3 loop spans 18 amino acids. Germline-derived CDR1 and CDR2 are DFQATT and SNEGSKA (reference sequence). The CDR3 region is CSAKGGTGDHWPVDELFF. DNA of the CDR3: TGCAGTGCTAAAGGGGGGACAGGGGACCATTGGCCTGTCGACGAGCTGTTTTTT.

This chain uses TRBV20-1 with TRBJ1-6, with 9 positions matching TRBD1. V lost 1 base, J lost 10 bases, and 8 bases stayed unmatched. The CDR3 is made up of 15 amino acids. CDR1 DFQATT and CDR2 SNEGSKA come from the germline V gene (reference sequence). The CDR3: CSARVSQGAGSPLHF. In DNA form, the CDR3 reads TGCAGTGCTAGAGTGTCACAGGGGGCCGGCTCACCCCTCCACTTT.

This clonotype was seen repeatedly, ten times or more. The chain is built from TRBV12-3 or TRBV12-4 and TRBJ1-1; no firm D call. This CDR3 contains 15 residues. Trimming cost V 6 bases and J 1 base, with 15 bases left between them. This chain's CDR3 is CASSPMGGRNTEAFF. The CDR3 DNA reads TGTGCCAGCAGCCCGATGGGAGGGAGGAACACTGAAGCTTTCTTT.

V gene TRBV12-3 or TRBV12-4 combines with J gene TRBJ2-1, with TRBD1 as a possible D gene (5 bases). With 5 bases removed from V and 5 bases from J, the gap between germline ends came to 10 bases. The CDR3 runs to 13 residues. CDR3 DNA sequence: TGTGCCAGCAGTCCCGACAGACACAATGAGCAGTTCTTC. Its protein is CASSPDRHNEQFF.

V and J are TRBV7-9 and TRBJ2-3; weak D call: TRBD2 (6 bases). The V and J ends lost 1 base and 4 bases respectively, with 12 bases between them. In germline, CDR1 is SEHNR, CDR2 FQNEAQ (reference sequence). The CDR3 is 15 amino acids. The CDR3 DNA is TGTGCCAGCAGCTTAGGAGAAAGGGAGGCAGATACGCAGTATTTT. Its protein is CASSLGEREADTQYF.

The rearrangement joins TRBV6-5 to TRBJ1-3; D not certain. The length of the CDR3 is 11 residues. Germline CDR1 and CDR2: MNHEY and SVGAGI. Trimming took 4 bases from V and 12 from J, leaving 10 bases between them. CDR3 bases: TGTGCCAGCAGTTCTTGGGAGCACATATATTTT. Amino acid sequence: CASSSWEHIYF.

In its sample, this clonotype was seen a few times. The gene calls are TRBV20-1 and TRBJ2-3; 10 bases match TRBD2. Losses at the gene ends were 3 bases for V and 2 bases for J; bases not matched to a gene: 8. In germline, CDR1 is DFQATT, CDR2 SNEGSKA (reference sequence). This CDR3 has 16 residues. CDR3 protein: CSASHLAGAPTDTQYF. The CDR3 DNA sequence: TGCAGTGCTAGCCATCTAGCGGGGGCTCCCACAGATACGCAGTATTTT.

This clonotype was observed at least ten times. The CDR3 here is CSTLWRSAETQYF. The CDR3 DNA sequence: TGCAGTACCCTGTGGCGGAGCGCAGAGACCCAGTACTTC. This chain joins TRBV20-1 and TRBJ2-5; no clear D. Trimming removed 8 bases from V and 4 bases from J, with 17 bases in between. The CDR3 is 13 residues long. Germline assignment: CDR1 DFQATT and CDR2 SNEGSKA (reference sequence).

This clonotype was seen more than once but under ten times. The chain recombines TRBV20-1 with TRBJ1-3; no clear D. The CDR3 length is 14 residues. Trimming shortened V by 1 base and J by 0 bases, and 7 bases separated the two germline ends. Germline V gene data show CDR1 as DFQATT and CDR2 as SNEGSKA (reference sequence). CDR3 sequence (DNA): TGCAGTGCTAGAGGAGGACTCTCTGGAAACACCATATATTTT. Translating gives CSARGGLSGNTIYF.

This clonotype was seen a handful of times. The chain combines TRBV7-9 with TRBJ1-3; D gene uncertain. Germline V gives CDR1 SEHNR, CDR2 FQNEAQ (reference sequence). Trimming stripped 2 bases from V and 7 bases from J, with 15 bases between. The CDR3 loop spans 15 amino acids. This CDR3 reads CASSLQLRAGNTIYF. The CDR3 DNA is TGTGCCAGCAGCTTACAATTAAGAGCCGGGAACACCATATATTTT. Full variable domain (missing parts from reference TRBV7-9 and TRBJ1-3): DTGVSQNPRHKITKRGQNVTFRCDPISEHNRLYWYRQTLGQGPEFLTYFQNEAQLEKSRLLSDRFSAERPKGSFSTLEIQRTEQGDSAMYLCASSLQLRAGNTIYFGEGSWLTVV.

This chain uses TRBV20-1 with TRBJ2-7; D call uncertain. Trimming shortened V by 3 bases and J by 7 bases, and 25 bases separated the two germline ends. Per the germline V gene, CDR1 is DFQATT and CDR2 is SNEGSKA (reference sequence). The CDR3 spans 16 residues. This CDR3 reads CSARGPDLLGMREQYV. The CDR3 bases are TGCAGTGCTAGGGGCCCCGATTTATTGGGTATGAGGGAGCAGTACGTC.

This clonotype was seen a handful of times. The gene calls are TRBV6-6 and TRBJ2-7; a possible D gene is TRBD2 (6 bases). CDR1 is MNHNY, CDR2 SVGAGI, per germline (reference sequence). V was trimmed by 8 bases and J by 0 bases, leaving 11 bases between them. The CDR3 spans 13 residues. CDR3 in DNA: TGTGCCAGCCGGAGGGGTCTCTCCTACGAGCAGTACTTC. Protein sequence: CASRRGLSYEQYF.

This clonotype was seen ten or more times. The rearrangement uses TRBV20-1 and TRBJ1-5; tentatively, D is TRBD1 (6 bases). Deletions cut 5 bases from V and 5 bases from J, with 13 bases between. CDR3 size: 13 residues. Germline values: CDR1 DFQATT, CDR2 SNEGSKA (reference sequence). The CDR3 loop is CSAGDINDQPQHF. For the CDR3, the DNA is TGCAGTGCTGGGGACATTAACGATCAGCCCCAGCATTTT.

V usage is TRBV9 and J usage is TRBJ2-2, with 14 nucleotides matching TRBD2. The CDR3 length is 19 residues. Germline trimming cut 3 bases from V and 1 base from J; bases unmatched to any gene: 8. CDR1 is SGDLS, CDR2 YYNGEE, per germline. CDR3 protein: CASSAGGLAGDLNTGELFF. CDR3 DNA: TGTGCCAGCAGCGCGGGGGGACTAGCGGGGGACTTGAACACCGGGGAGCTGTTTTTT.

In its sample, this clonotype was seen a few times. This CDR3 reads CASKRGADTQYF. CDR3 in DNA: TGTGCCAGCAAGAGGGGCGCAGATACGCAGTATTTT. This chain connects TRBV6-1 to TRBJ2-3, with D perhaps TRBD1 or TRBD2 (5 bases each). The V gene's germline CDR1 is MNHNS and CDR2 SASEGT. The CDR3 is 12 residues long. Trimming pared 7 bases from V and 4 bases from J, leaving 9 bases between.

The chain employs TRBV7-9 and TRBJ1-5, with a weak D call TRBD1 (6 bases). Germline values: CDR1 SEHNR, CDR2 FQNEAQ (reference sequence). V was pared by 1 base and J by 0 bases, with 13 bases between. The CDR3 sequence is 17 residues long. For the CDR3, the DNA is TGTGCCAGCAGCTTAGGACAGGACCTCTATAGCAATCAGCCCCAGCATTTT. Protein product: CASSLGQDLYSNQPQHF. Full variable domain (remainder filled in from reference TRBV7-9 and TRBJ1-5): DTGVSQNPRHKITKRGQNVTFRCDPISEHNRLYWYRQTLGQGPEFLTYFQNEAQLEKSRLLSDRFSAERPKGSFSTLEIQRTEQGDSAMYLCASSLGQDLYSNQPQHFGDGTRLSIL.

The sample holds many counts of this clonotype. V gene TRBV30 combines with J gene TRBJ1-1, with D perhaps matching TRBD1 (5 bases). The V end was cut by 4 bases, the J end by 1 base, with 13 bases between. Germline V gene lookup returns CDR1 GTSNPN and CDR2 SVGIG (reference sequence). CDR3 length: 14 residues. The CDR3 spells CAWTRETANTEAFF. CDR3 coding DNA: TGTGCCTGGACTCGAGAGACAGCGAACACTGAAGCTTTCTTT. Variable domain in full (rest from reference TRBV30 and TRBJ1-1): SQTIHQWPATLVQPVGSPLSLECTVEGTSNPNLYWYRQAAGRGLQLLFYSVGIGQISSEVPQNLSASRPQDRQFILSSKKLLLSDSGFYLCAWTRETANTEAFFGQGTRLTVV.

The gene calls are TRBV11-3 and TRBJ1-1; D might be TRBD1 (6 bases). Trimming removed 2 bases at V and 0 bases at J, with 28 bases between. This CDR3 comprises 21 residues. Germline V lookup: CDR1 SGHNT, CDR2 YENEEA. The CDR3 here is CASSLLFGFAGLRDMNTEAFF. CDR3 sequence (DNA): TGTGCCAGCAGCTTACTGTTCGGGTTCGCAGGCCTTCGGGACATGAACACTGAAGCTTTCTTT.

This sequence joins TRBV12-3 or TRBV12-4 and TRBJ2-1; possibly TRBD1 or TRBD2 for D (5 bases each). The V gene lost 1 base and the J gene lost 15 bases, with 13 bases spanning the gap. The length of the CDR3 is 12 residues. This chain's CDR3 is CASSLGDGNAFF. CDR3 nucleotides: TGTGCCAGCAGTTTAGGGGACGGGAACGCGTTCTTC.

Only a few counts were recorded for this clonotype. The chain uses TRBV2 and TRBJ2-2; no firm D call. The CDR3 spans 15 residues. Germline CDR1 and CDR2: SNHLY and FYNNEI. Trimming removed 1 base at V and 1 base at J, with 7 bases between. CDR3 in DNA: TGTGCCAGCAGTGAAGGGAAGGGGAACACCGGGGAGCTGTTTTTT. It is translated as CASSEGKGNTGELFF. Complete variable domain (other parts from reference TRBV2 and TRBJ2-2): EPEVTQTPSHQVTQMGQEVILRCVPISNHLYFYWYRQILGQKVEFLVSFYNNEISEKSEIFDDQFSVERPDGSNFTLKIRSTKLEDSAMYFCASSEGKGNTGELFFGEGSRLTVL.

Ten or more counts support this clonotype. V and J are TRBV6-5 and TRBJ2-2; tentatively, D is TRBD1 (6 bases). The ends were cut back, 0 bases at V and 0 bases at J, with 8 bases in the middle. CDR1 MNHEY and CDR2 SVGAGI come from the germline V gene. This CDR3 contains 16 residues. This chain's CDR3 is CASSYSWDTNTGELFF. CDR3 bases: TGTGCCAGCAGTTACTCATGGGACACGAACACCGGGGAGCTGTTTTTT.